A single sample gave rise to the 7 T cell receptor beta chains below, sequenced in a study of shared clonotypes between healthy human individuals. Naive-designated CD8 cells lacked CD45RO, were positively enriched for CCR7, and omitted terminally differentiated effector memory CD45RA+ cells. The protocol was immunoSEQ multiplex PCR, while the TCRdb copy is restricted to in-frame clones and leaves out a portion. The table shows about 2 million clones, with about 95% occurring only once. What was sequenced was naive CD8+ T cells sorted from blood. The receptors were sampled from a man aged 18 to 30 in good health.

The CDR3 nucleotides read TGTGCCAGCAGCCCGGGACTAGCGGGAGGCCGCAACTCCTACGAGCAGTACTTC. Translating gives CASSPGLAGGRNSYEQYF. The chain employs TRBV27 and TRBJ2-7; 15 bases agree with TRBD2. Germline assignment: CDR1 MNHEY and CDR2 SMNVEV (reference sequence). After removal of 6 bases from V and 0 bases from J, the junction contained 9 bases not matched to a gene. The CDR3 covers 18 residues.

This clone was counted between two and nine times. The V call is TRBV4-3, the J call TRBJ2-1; 10 bases line up with TRBD1. The germline V gene encodes CDR1 LGHNA and CDR2 YSLEER. After removal of 3 bases from V and 6 bases from J, the junction contained 5 bases not matched to a gene. This CDR3 comprises 15 residues. CDR3 DNA sequence: TGCGCCAGCAGCCAGGGGACAGGGGTTCCCAATGAGCAGTTCTTC. It yields the protein CASSQGTGVPNEQFF.

CDR3 in DNA: TGTGCCACCCAGCAGTCCGCTTTCCAAGAGACCCAGTACTTC. Translation gives CATQQSAFQETQYF. The J gene is TRBJ2-5, the V gene TRBV6-5, with unresolved D. The CDR3 has 14 residues. Germline loops: CDR1 MNHEY, CDR2 SVGAGI. V dropped 10 bases and J dropped 1 base, with 16 bases sitting between them.

This chain links TRBV6-5 with TRBJ1-1; D is undetermined. The CDR3 is 15 residues long. Germline values: CDR1 MNHEY, CDR2 SVGAGI. V was trimmed by 1 base and J by 6 bases, leaving 15 bases between them. For the CDR3, the DNA is TGTGCCAGCAGTTACTTTGGACCTCGAGGCCCTGAAGCTTTCTTT. Residues: CASSYFGPRGPEAFF.

The V and J genes are TRBV28 and TRBJ1-1; 7 bases are a match to TRBD1. This CDR3 has 14 residues. Germline trimming cut 6 bases from V and 1 base from J; bases unmatched to any gene: 5. CDR1 MDHEN and CDR2 SYDVKM come from the germline V gene. Here the CDR3 DNA reads TGTGCCAGCAGGCCAGGGGGTGGGAACACTGAAGCTTTCTTT. Amino acids: CASRPGGGNTEAFF.

The V gene is TRBV4-2, the J gene TRBJ2-5; 10 bases match TRBD1. J gave up 3 bases and V 2 bases, and 9 bases lay outside the gene matches. The CDR3 totals 17 residues. Looked up from germline, CDR1 is LGHNA and CDR2 is YNFKEQ. This CDR3 reads CASSQWTGGIPEETQYF. For the CDR3, the DNA is TGTGCCAGCAGCCAATGGACAGGGGGAATCCCAGAAGAGACCCAGTACTTC.

The chain uses TRBV11-2 and TRBJ2-7; the match to TRBD2 covers 8 bases. In germline, CDR1 is SGHAT, CDR2 FQNNGV. Trimming removed 3 bases from V and 4 bases from J; junction bases left unmatched: 5. The CDR3 length is 14 residues. The CDR3 bases are TGTGCCAGCAGCTTTTCTAGCGGGCTATACGAGCAGTACTTC. Its translation: CASSFSSGLYEQYF.